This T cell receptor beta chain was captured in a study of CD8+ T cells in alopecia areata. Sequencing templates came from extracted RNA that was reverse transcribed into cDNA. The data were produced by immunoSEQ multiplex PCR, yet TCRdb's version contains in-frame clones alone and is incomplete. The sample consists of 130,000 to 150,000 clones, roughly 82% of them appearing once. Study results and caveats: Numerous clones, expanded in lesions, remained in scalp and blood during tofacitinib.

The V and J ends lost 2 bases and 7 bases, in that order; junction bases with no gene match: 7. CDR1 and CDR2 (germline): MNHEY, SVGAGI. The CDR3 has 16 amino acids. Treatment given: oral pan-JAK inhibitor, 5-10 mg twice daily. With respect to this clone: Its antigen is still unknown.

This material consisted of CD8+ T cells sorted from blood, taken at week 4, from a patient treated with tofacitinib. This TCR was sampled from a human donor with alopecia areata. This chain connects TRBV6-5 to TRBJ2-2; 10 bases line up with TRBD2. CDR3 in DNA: TGTGCCAGCAGTTACCTGGGACTAGCGTACCGCGGGGAGCTGTTTTTT. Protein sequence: CASSYLGLAYRGELFF.